The T cell receptor (beta chain) described here comes from a study of metastatic and nonmetastatic thyroid tumors. Background on the study: The authors compared repertoires across blood and tumor or nodule tissue from malignant and benign thyroid patients.

TCRdb reprocessed the PCR reads using MiXCR. The sample records 20,000 to 30,000 clones, 20% to 30% being singletons. In germline, CDR1 is MNHNY, CDR2 SVGAGI (reference sequence). The V gene end was trimmed by 2 bases and the J gene end by 9 bases; junction bases not matched to a gene: 9. The CDR3 has 15 residues. Ahead of thyroid surgery, no patient had received treatment of any kind. This clone was picked up a small number of times. Antigen unknown. Study-level findings and limits: Reportedly, malignant thyroid tumors had significantly higher TCR beta diversity than benign nodules, in blood and tumor.

This clonotype was sampled from a male donor with papillary thyroid cancer or a benign thyroid nodule (not recorded which). Some clones in this sample may be carry-over from other donors' samples. Sequenced material: tumor tissue. The V and J genes are TRBV6-6 and TRBJ1-1; 10 nucleotides line up with TRBD1. CDR3 DNA: TGTGCCAGCAGTTACGCCTCCGTGACAGGGGGCAAAGCTTTCTTT. Translation gives CASSYASVTGGKAFF.